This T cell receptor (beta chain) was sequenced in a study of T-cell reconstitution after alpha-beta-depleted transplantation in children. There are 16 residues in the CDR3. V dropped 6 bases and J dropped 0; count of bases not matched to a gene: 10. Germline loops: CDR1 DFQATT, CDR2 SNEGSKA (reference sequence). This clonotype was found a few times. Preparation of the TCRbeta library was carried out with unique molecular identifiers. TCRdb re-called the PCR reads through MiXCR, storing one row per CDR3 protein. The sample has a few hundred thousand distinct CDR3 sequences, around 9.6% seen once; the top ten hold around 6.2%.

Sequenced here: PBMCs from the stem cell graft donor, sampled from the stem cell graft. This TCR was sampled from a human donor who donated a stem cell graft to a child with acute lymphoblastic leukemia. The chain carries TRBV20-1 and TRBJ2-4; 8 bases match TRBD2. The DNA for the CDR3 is TGCAGTGCCGCAACGTTAGCGGGAATAGCCAAAAACATTCAGTACTTC. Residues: CSAATLAGIAKNIQYF.